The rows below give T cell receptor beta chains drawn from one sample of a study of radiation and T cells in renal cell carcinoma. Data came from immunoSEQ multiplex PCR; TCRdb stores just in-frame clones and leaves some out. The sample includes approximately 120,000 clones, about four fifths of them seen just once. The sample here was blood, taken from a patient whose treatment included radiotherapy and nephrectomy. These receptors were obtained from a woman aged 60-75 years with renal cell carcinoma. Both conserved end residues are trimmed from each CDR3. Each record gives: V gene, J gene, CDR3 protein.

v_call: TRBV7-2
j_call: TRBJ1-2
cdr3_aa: ASSSYGSRGYT

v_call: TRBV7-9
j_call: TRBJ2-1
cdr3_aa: ASSMTGFRRHNEQF

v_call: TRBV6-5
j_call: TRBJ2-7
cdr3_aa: ASSPGTGVIEQY

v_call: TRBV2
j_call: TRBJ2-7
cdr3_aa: ASIRLVSGPYEQY

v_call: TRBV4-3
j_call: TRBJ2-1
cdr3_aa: ASSPERHAYNEQF

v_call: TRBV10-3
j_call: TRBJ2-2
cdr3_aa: AIRGQNMNTGELF

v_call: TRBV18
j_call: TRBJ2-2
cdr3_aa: ASSPRTGNTGELF

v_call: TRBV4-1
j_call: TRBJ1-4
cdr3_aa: ASSGRNRTNEKLF

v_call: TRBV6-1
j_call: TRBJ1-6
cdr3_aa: ASSEGSSVYRNSPLH

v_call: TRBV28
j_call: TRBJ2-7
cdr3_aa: ATSNYEQY

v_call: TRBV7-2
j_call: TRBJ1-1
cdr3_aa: ASSLRSGETVWAF

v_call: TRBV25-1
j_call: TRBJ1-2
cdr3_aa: ASRGTYGYT

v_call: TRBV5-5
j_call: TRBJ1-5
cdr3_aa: ASRPSAGTGVVGNQPQH

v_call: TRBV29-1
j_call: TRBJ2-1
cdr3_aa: SVEQPTGSYNEQF

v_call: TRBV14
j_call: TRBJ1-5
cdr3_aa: ASSQGGRGFQPQH

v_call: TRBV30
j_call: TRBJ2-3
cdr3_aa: AWSVAAGLTDTQY

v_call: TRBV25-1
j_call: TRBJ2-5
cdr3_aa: ASGRGQVSQETQY

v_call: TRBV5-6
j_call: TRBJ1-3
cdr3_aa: ASSLKAGTGNTIY

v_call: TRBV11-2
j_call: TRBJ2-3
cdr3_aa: ASSLNKAPRAY

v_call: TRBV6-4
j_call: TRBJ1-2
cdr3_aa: ASSGLCVQGVCYGYT

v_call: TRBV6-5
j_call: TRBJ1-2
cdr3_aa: ASSYLDRAGYT

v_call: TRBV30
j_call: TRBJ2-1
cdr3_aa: AWSGGWAYNEQF

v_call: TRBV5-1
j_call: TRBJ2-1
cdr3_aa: ASSYLDRGGEQF

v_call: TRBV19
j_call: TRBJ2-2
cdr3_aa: ASRTSGRKTGELF

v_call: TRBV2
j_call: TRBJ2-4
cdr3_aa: ASRVRTGGKNIQY

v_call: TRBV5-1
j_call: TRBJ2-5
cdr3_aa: ASSLPRQGIPETQY

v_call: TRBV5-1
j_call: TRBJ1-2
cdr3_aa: ASSTQGASYGYT

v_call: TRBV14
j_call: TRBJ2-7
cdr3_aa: ASSQIQGSEQY

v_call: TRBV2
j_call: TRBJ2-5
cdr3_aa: ASSRQGREETQY

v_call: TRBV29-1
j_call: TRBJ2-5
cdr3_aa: SGGLAAETQY

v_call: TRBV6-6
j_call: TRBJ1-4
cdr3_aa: ASGRGTRDEKLF

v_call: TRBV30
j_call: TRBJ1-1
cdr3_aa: AWSKSWGNTEAF

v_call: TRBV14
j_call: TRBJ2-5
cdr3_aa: ASSQDWRGGLTETQY

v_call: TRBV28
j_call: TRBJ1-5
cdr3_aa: ASSSGGQAWQPQH

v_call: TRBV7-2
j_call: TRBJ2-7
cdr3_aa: ASSLDPGPVREQY

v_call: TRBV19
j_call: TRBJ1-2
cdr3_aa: ASSDQDRVAYGYT

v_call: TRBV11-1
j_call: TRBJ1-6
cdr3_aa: ASSLATGAQPLH

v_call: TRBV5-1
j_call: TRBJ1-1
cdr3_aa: ASSLWDTNTEAF

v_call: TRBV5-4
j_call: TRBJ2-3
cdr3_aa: ASSPQASTDTQY

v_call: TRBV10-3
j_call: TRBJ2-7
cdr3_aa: AAAPGTESGKQY